A single sample gave rise to the 13 T cell receptor beta chains below, sequenced in a study of shared clonotypes between healthy human individuals. Data came from immunoSEQ multiplex PCR; TCRdb stores just in-frame clones and leaves some out. The table has roughly 530,000 clones, 90% to 96% seen once. Sequencing was performed on naive CD4+ T cells sorted from blood. Subset denoted: CD45RA+ positively selected. These receptors all stem from a woman aged 25 to 39 in good health.

The chain combines TRBV18 with TRBJ1-1; D is uncertain. V dropped 3 bases and J dropped 6 bases, with 17 bases sitting between them. Germline loops: CDR1 KGHSH, CDR2 LQKENI. CDR3 length: 15 residues. Here the CDR3 DNA reads TGTGCCAGCTCACCCCCCGGGCCCCGAGGAGCTGAAGCTTTCTTT. It is translated as CASSPPGPRGAEAFF.

This clone occurred once. This chain joins TRBV6-6 and TRBJ2-1; weak D call: TRBD1 (6 bases). V lost 5 bases, J lost 10 bases, and 9 bases lay in between. CDR1 and CDR2 (germline): MNHNY, SVGAGI (reference sequence). CDR3 size: 11 residues. The CDR3 DNA reads as TGTGCCAGCAGTATAACAGGGGAGCAGTTCTTC. It codes for CASSITGEQFF.

This chain connects TRBV5-1 to TRBJ1-5; TRBD1 agrees at 7 bases. CDR3 length: 14 residues. J lost 5 bases, V lost 3 bases, and 5 bases had no gene match. Per germline, CDR1 SGHRS and CDR2 YFSETQ. DNA for the CDR3: TGCGCCAGCAGCTCAGGACAGGTTGATCAGCCCCAGCATTTT. It codes for CASSSGQVDQPQHF.

V and J are TRBV18 and TRBJ1-5; possibly TRBD1 for D (5 bases). The CDR3 is made up of 18 amino acids. V lost 1 base and J lost 0, with 16 bases in between. The germline V gene has CDR1 KGHSH and CDR2 LQKENI. The CDR3 bases are TGTGCCAGCTCACCACAGAGCCCTGCAGGGAATAGCAATCAGCCCCAGCATTTT. As protein: CASSPQSPAGNSNQPQHF.

The genes are TRBV10-3 and TRBJ2-7, with 11 bases identical to TRBD2. The CDR3 length is 15 residues. Germline values: CDR1 ENHRY, CDR2 SYGVKD. V shed 6 bases, J shed 3 bases, and the junction held 7 bases outside the gene matches. In DNA form, the CDR3 reads TGTGCCATCAGGACCGGGACTAGCGGCGACTACGAGCAGTACTTC. Protein product: CAIRTGTSGDYEQYF.

The chain employs TRBV18 and TRBJ2-7; a weak D match, TRBD1 (6 bases). Trimming cost V 4 bases and J 4 bases, with 14 bases left between them. The CDR3 is 14 residues long. Germline CDR1 KGHSH, CDR2 LQKENI. The CDR3 nucleotides read TGTGCCAGCTCACGTTCAGGGGAACGGTACGAGCAGTACTTC. This encodes CASSRSGERYEQYF.

V gene TRBV2 combines with J gene TRBJ2-1; the match to TRBD2 covers 9 bases. This CDR3 comprises 19 residues. Germline CDR1 reads SNHLY; CDR2 reads FYNNEI. V lost 5 bases and J lost 8; bases outside the gene matches: 22. This CDR3 reads CASSTNRDPWREGSDEQFF. The DNA of the CDR3 is TGTGCCAGCAGTACAAACAGGGACCCGTGGCGGGAGGGCTCGGATGAGCAGTTCTTC.

This clone showed up just once. The chain uses TRBV9 and TRBJ2-1, with 16 bases that match TRBD2. The V and J ends lost 2 bases and 5 bases, in that order; junction bases with no gene match: 4. CDR1 and CDR2 (germline): SGDLS, YYNGEE. This CDR3 is 17 amino acids long. CDR3 sequence: CASSVGTSGRADNEQFF. The CDR3 coding sequence is TGTGCCAGCAGCGTCGGGACTAGCGGGAGGGCTGACAATGAGCAGTTCTTC.

This clone was seen more than once but under ten times. J is TRBJ2-7 and V is TRBV19; D remains ambiguous. The length of the CDR3 is 13 residues. V was cut by 6 bases and J by 5 bases, with 14 bases left in between. The V gene's germline CDR1 is LNHDA and CDR2 SQIVND (reference sequence). CDR3 in DNA: TGTGCCAGTAGCACCTTAGGGCCCAACGAGCAGTACTTC. Translating it yields CASSTLGPNEQYF. Full variable domain (remainder filled in from reference TRBV19 and TRBJ2-7): DGGITQSPKYLFRKEGQNVTLSCEQNLNHDAMYWYRQDPGQGLRLIYYSQIVNDFQKGDIAEGYSVSREKKESFPLTVTSAQKNPTAFYLCASSTLGPNEQYFGPGTRLTVT.

CDR3 nucleotide sequence: TGTGCCAGCAGTAGGGATCCCAACAATGAGCAGTTCTTC. This gives the protein CASSRDPNNEQFF. The chain employs TRBV5-6 and TRBJ2-1; the D is unclear. CDR1 and CDR2 from the germline V gene are SGHDT and YYEEEE. Trimming removed 5 bases from V and 5 bases from J, with 11 bases in between. The CDR3 length is 13 residues.

Comment on this clone: The same CDR3 also results from other DNA sequences found in this sample. V usage is TRBV11-2 and J usage is TRBJ1-1; D unclear. V was cut by 6 bases and J by 2 bases, with 10 bases left in between. CDR1 and CDR2 (germline): SGHAT, FQNNGV. The CDR3 runs to 13 residues. Written as DNA, the CDR3 is TGTGCCAGCAGTTTGACGGGTAACACTGAAGCTTTCTTT. Encoded protein: CASSLTGNTEAFF. Complete variable domain (other parts from reference TRBV11-2 and TRBJ1-1): EAGVAQSPRYKIIEKRQSVAFWCNPISGHATLYWYQQILGQGPKLLIQFQNNGVVDDSQLPKDRFSAERLKGVDSTLKIQPAKLEDSAVYLCASSLTGNTEAFFGQGTRLTVV.

CDR3 nucleotide sequence: TGCGCCAGCAGCTTGGCCGACAGAAGCACAGATACGCAGTATTTT. Protein: CASSLADRSTDTQYF. This rearrangement joins TRBV5-1 to TRBJ2-3, with D perhaps TRBD1 (5 bases). CDR1 is SGHRS and CDR2 is YFSETQ in the germline V gene. The CDR3 is 15 amino acids. The V gene lost 0 bases and the J gene lost 0 bases, with 8 bases spanning the gap.

V is TRBV29-1 and J is TRBJ1-1; tentatively, D is TRBD1 (6 bases). Germline V gene lookup returns CDR1 SQVTM and CDR2 ANQGSEA. The CDR3 is made up of 13 amino acids. V shed 8 bases and J shed 0 bases, with 13 bases lying between them. The CDR3 sequence is CSTTGSVNTEAFF. DNA for the CDR3: TGCAGCACAACAGGGTCGGTGAACACTGAAGCTTTCTTT.